This is a list of T cell receptor beta chains from one sample in a study of shared clonotypes between healthy human individuals. TCRdb keeps only in-frame clones here, not all; method: immunoSEQ multiplex PCR. The table includes some 630,000 clones, 72% detected once. The sample was memory CD4+ T cells sorted from blood. These receptors all stem from a woman in her 30s in good health. Each CDR3 is given with its conserved first and last residue. The D gene is left open where the match is weak. Clone sizes are given selectively: once, few, many, or a class where the clone is expanded.

j_gene: TRBJ2-5
d_gene: TRBD2
abundance: few
v_gene: TRBV7-9
CDR3nt: TGTGCCAGCGCTGGAAGCGGGAGGGGTGAGACCCAGTACTTC
CDR3aa: CASAGSGRGETQYF

j_gene: TRBJ1-5
d_gene: .
abundance: .
v_gene: TRBV25-1
CDR3nt: TGTGCCAGCAGTGGGACGGCGAGCAATCAGCCCCAGCATTTT
CDR3aa: CASSGTASNQPQHF

j_gene: TRBJ2-7
d_gene: .
abundance: .
v_gene: TRBV21-1
CDR3nt: TGTGCCAGCAGGCCATGTTACGAGCAGTACTTC
CDR3aa: CASRPCYEQYF

j_gene: TRBJ2-3
d_gene: .
abundance: .
v_gene: TRBV5-1
CDR3nt: TGCGCCAGCAGCTTTGCCACAGATACGCAGTATTTT
CDR3aa: CASSFATDTQYF

j_gene: TRBJ1-3
d_gene: TRBD1
abundance: .
v_gene: TRBV5-1
CDR3nt: TGCGCCAGCAGCGAAGGGACAGAAGGAAACACCATATATTTT
CDR3aa: CASSEGTEGNTIYF

j_gene: TRBJ2-3
d_gene: TRBD2
abundance: .
v_gene: TRBV29-1
CDR3nt: TGCAGCGTTGGGCCTAGCGGGAGCACAGATACGCAGTATTTT
CDR3aa: CSVGPSGSTDTQYF

j_gene: TRBJ1-4
d_gene: .
abundance: once
v_gene: TRBV28
CDR3nt: TGTGCCAGCAGTTCGGGGGGCGCGGGGAATGAAAAACTGTTTTTT
CDR3aa: CASSSGGAGNEKLFF

j_gene: TRBJ1-2
d_gene: .
abundance: .
v_gene: TRBV18
CDR3nt: TGTGCCAGCTCAGCGGCTAACTATGGCTACACCTTC
CDR3aa: CASSAANYGYTF

j_gene: TRBJ1-2
d_gene: .
abundance: .
v_gene: TRBV19
CDR3nt: TGTGCCAGTAACCGGGACATGGTCAATAACTATGGCTACACCTTC
CDR3aa: CASNRDMVNNYGYTF

j_gene: TRBJ2-1
d_gene: TRBD2
abundance: .
v_gene: TRBV5-1
CDR3nt: TGCGCCAGCGCCTACACTAGCGGTACCCGCTACGATGAGCAGTTCTTC
CDR3aa: CASAYTSGTRYDEQFF

j_gene: TRBJ2-6
d_gene: .
abundance: .
v_gene: TRBV5-1
CDR3nt: TGCGCCAGCAGCTTACTATCCGTCCTGACTTTC
CDR3aa: CASSLLSVLTF

j_gene: TRBJ1-3
d_gene: .
abundance: .
v_gene: TRBV5-1
CDR3nt: TGCGCCAGCAGCTTGGTGTCTGCAGGAATTGGAAACACCATATATTTT
CDR3aa: CASSLVSAGIGNTIYF

j_gene: TRBJ2-1
d_gene: .
abundance: few
v_gene: TRBV29-1
CDR3nt: TGCAGCGTTGAAGGGCCAGCGGCAAAGCAGTTCTTC
CDR3aa: CSVEGPAAKQFF

j_gene: TRBJ2-1
d_gene: .
abundance: .
v_gene: TRBV5-4
CDR3nt: TGTGCCTCCTCCCTGGGGCCCATCTCCTACAATGAGCAGTTCTTC
CDR3aa: CASSLGPISYNEQFF

j_gene: TRBJ1-2
d_gene: TRBD1
abundance: few
v_gene: TRBV27
CDR3nt: TGTGCCAGCAAACAGGGGCGGGAAGGTAACTATGGCTACACCTTC
CDR3aa: CASKQGREGNYGYTF

j_gene: TRBJ2-7
d_gene: .
abundance: .
v_gene: TRBV19
CDR3nt: TGTGCCAGTAGTATAAGGGGCGGCGAGCAGTACTTC
CDR3aa: CASSIRGGEQYF

j_gene: TRBJ2-7
d_gene: .
abundance: few
v_gene: TRBV6-1
CDR3nt: TGTGCCAGCAGTGAAGGGGAATGGCAGGAATACTACGAGCAGTACTTC
CDR3aa: CASSEGEWQEYYEQYF

j_gene: TRBJ2-2
d_gene: TRBD2
abundance: .
v_gene: TRBV9
CDR3nt: TGTGCCAGCAGCCCTCTAGCGGGAGGCACCGGGGAGCTGTTTTTT
CDR3aa: CASSPLAGGTGELFF

j_gene: TRBJ2-7
d_gene: TRBD2
abundance: .
v_gene: TRBV2
CDR3nt: TGTGCCAGCAGTGTCCGGGGGGTTGACGAGCAGTACTTC
CDR3aa: CASSVRGVDEQYF

j_gene: TRBJ1-1
d_gene: .
abundance: few
v_gene: TRBV2
CDR3nt: TGTGCCAGCAACCCCCAGGGGCCGATGAACACTGAAGCTTTCTTT
CDR3aa: CASNPQGPMNTEAFF

j_gene: TRBJ2-2
d_gene: TRBD1
abundance: .
v_gene: TRBV5-4
CDR3nt: TGTGCCAGCACTCCGGACAGGATCAAAACCGGGGAGCTGTTTTTT
CDR3aa: CASTPDRIKTGELFF

j_gene: TRBJ2-3
d_gene: .
abundance: .
v_gene: TRBV7-3
CDR3nt: TGTGCCAGCAGCTTTGGGAGCGGATTTAGCACAGATACGCAGTATTTT
CDR3aa: CASSFGSGFSTDTQYF

j_gene: TRBJ1-4
d_gene: .
abundance: .
v_gene: TRBV10-1
CDR3nt: TGCGCCAGCAGCCCACAGGGCGTTAATGAAAAACTGTTTTTT
CDR3aa: CASSPQGVNEKLFF

j_gene: TRBJ2-2
d_gene: TRBD2
abundance: .
v_gene: TRBV2
CDR3nt: TGTGCCAGCAGTCTTCGGGAGGCCGGGGAGCTGTTTTTT
CDR3aa: CASSLREAGELFF

j_gene: TRBJ2-5
d_gene: .
abundance: .
v_gene: TRBV14
CDR3nt: TGTGCCAGCAGCCAAAGGATCGGAGAGACCCAGTACTTC
CDR3aa: CASSQRIGETQYF

j_gene: TRBJ1-5
d_gene: .
abundance: .
v_gene: TRBV28
CDR3nt: TGTGCCAGCAGTCGGGACGGTCGCTTTGGCCGTCAGCCCCAGCATTTT
CDR3aa: CASSRDGRFGRQPQHF

j_gene: TRBJ2-3
d_gene: .
abundance: few
v_gene: TRBV15
CDR3nt: TGTGCCACCAGCAGAACGAAAGGCGATACGCAGTATTTT
CDR3aa: CATSRTKGDTQYF

j_gene: TRBJ1-5
d_gene: TRBD1
abundance: .
v_gene: TRBV27
CDR3nt: TGTGCCAGCAGTTTTAAATTTGCCGGGACAGTAAATCAGCCCCAGCATTTT
CDR3aa: CASSFKFAGTVNQPQHF

j_gene: TRBJ1-5
d_gene: .
abundance: once
v_gene: TRBV28
CDR3nt: TGTGCCAGCAGTTTTAGTTCGAGGGGCCAAAATCAGCCCCAGCATTTT
CDR3aa: CASSFSSRGQNQPQHF

j_gene: TRBJ2-1
d_gene: .
abundance: .
v_gene: TRBV14
CDR3nt: TGTGCCAGCAGCCAGGGGGCTAACAATGAGCAGTTCTTC
CDR3aa: CASSQGANNEQFF

j_gene: TRBJ2-7
d_gene: .
abundance: .
v_gene: TRBV5-6
CDR3nt: TGTGCCAGCAGCTTTGCCCTACGGACGAGTAGTTCCTACGAGCAGTACTTC
CDR3aa: CASSFALRTSSSYEQYF

j_gene: TRBJ2-3
d_gene: TRBD1
abundance: .
v_gene: TRBV29-1
CDR3nt: TGCAGCGTTGAAAGACAGGGGACAGATACGCAGTATTTT
CDR3aa: CSVERQGTDTQYF

j_gene: TRBJ2-7
d_gene: TRBD1
abundance: .
v_gene: TRBV7-2
CDR3nt: TGTGCCAGCAGCTTGGGACAGAAACCCTACGAGCAGTACTTC
CDR3aa: CASSLGQKPYEQYF

j_gene: TRBJ1-1
d_gene: .
abundance: .
v_gene: TRBV27
CDR3nt: TGTGCCAGCAATCCAGAACCGGGACGGGCGGAAGCTTTCTTT
CDR3aa: CASNPEPGRAEAFF

j_gene: TRBJ2-2
d_gene: .
abundance: .
v_gene: TRBV28
CDR3nt: TGTGCCAGCAGTTTCAACAGAGAGAATACCGGGGAGCTGTTTTTT
CDR3aa: CASSFNRENTGELFF

j_gene: TRBJ1-5
d_gene: .
abundance: .
v_gene: TRBV29-1
CDR3nt: TGCAGCGCTGGGGGTAGCAATCAGCCCCAGCATTTT
CDR3aa: CSAGGSNQPQHF

j_gene: TRBJ2-5
d_gene: .
abundance: .
v_gene: TRBV20-1
CDR3nt: TGCAGTGCTAGAGATCGTGAGACCCAGTACTTC
CDR3aa: CSARDRETQYF

j_gene: TRBJ2-1
d_gene: .
abundance: .
v_gene: TRBV19
CDR3nt: TGTGCCAGTAGTATAAGACAGTCGAATGAGCAGTTCTTC
CDR3aa: CASSIRQSNEQFF

j_gene: TRBJ1-1
d_gene: .
abundance: .
v_gene: TRBV5-8
CDR3nt: TGTGCCAGCAGCTTGGATGGCGGGGGGGCGAGGGATACTGAAGCTTTCTTT
CDR3aa: CASSLDGGGARDTEAFF

j_gene: TRBJ2-7
d_gene: .
abundance: once
v_gene: TRBV10-3
CDR3nt: TGTGCCATCAGTGAGCCAGAATCGAGACAGTACTTC
CDR3aa: CAISEPESRQYF

j_gene: TRBJ1-4
d_gene: .
abundance: .
v_gene: TRBV5-6
CDR3nt: TGTGCCAGCAGCTTTTTGGACAGTAATGAAAAACTGTTTTTT
CDR3aa: CASSFLDSNEKLFF

j_gene: TRBJ2-5
d_gene: TRBD1
abundance: .
v_gene: TRBV4-1
CDR3nt: TGCGCCAGCAGTCAAATCATAGGGGGCAGGGCGCAAGAGACCCAGTACTTC
CDR3aa: CASSQIIGGRAQETQYF